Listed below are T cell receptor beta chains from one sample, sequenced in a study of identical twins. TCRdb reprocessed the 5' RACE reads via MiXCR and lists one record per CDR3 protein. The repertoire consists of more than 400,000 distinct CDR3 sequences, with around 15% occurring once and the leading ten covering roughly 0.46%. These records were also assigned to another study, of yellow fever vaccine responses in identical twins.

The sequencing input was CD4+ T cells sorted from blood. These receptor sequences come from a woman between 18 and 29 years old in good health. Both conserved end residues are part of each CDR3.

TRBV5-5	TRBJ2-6	CASSLAAGANVLTF
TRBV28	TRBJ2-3	CASSRRQPPDTQYF
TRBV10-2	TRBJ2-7	CASSESVLGEGPSYEQYF
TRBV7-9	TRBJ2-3	CASSWTSGSTDTQYF
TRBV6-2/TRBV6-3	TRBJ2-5	CASTEERTQETQYF
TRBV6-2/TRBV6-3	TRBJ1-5	CASSFWDTGRNQPQHF
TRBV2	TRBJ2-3	CASRGLDTQYF
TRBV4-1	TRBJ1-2	CASSQGSNPGYTF
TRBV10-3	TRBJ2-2	CAISGGRGSTGELFF
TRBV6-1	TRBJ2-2	CASRPGGATGELFF
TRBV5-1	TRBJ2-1	CASSLAALSSYNEQFF
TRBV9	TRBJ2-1	CASSVVASGSEQFF
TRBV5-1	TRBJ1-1	CASSRGQWANTEAFF
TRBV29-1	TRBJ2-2	CSVETSPGELFF
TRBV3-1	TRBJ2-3	CASSQEVAGVSTDTQYF
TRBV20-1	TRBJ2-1	CSARDPGRPNNEQFF
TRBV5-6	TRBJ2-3	CASSLRTGGRTDTQYF
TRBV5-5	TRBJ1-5	CASSLTGTFQPQHF
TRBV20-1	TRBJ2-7	CSATDRDREQYF
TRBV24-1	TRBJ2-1	CATSGSRPTGNEQFF
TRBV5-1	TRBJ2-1	CASSLAGLADSYNEQFF
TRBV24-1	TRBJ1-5	CATSADRVNQPQHF
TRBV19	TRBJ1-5	CASSMGHQPQHF
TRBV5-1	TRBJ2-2	CASSLAALGAGELFF
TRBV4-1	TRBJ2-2	CASSQEGLVAGELFF
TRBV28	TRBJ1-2	CASNLARNYGYTF
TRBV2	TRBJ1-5	CASSLMGFEPQHF
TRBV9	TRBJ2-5	CASSVHGSGETQYF
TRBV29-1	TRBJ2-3	CSVDSGTGMGTDTQYF
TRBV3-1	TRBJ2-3	CASSQAGFTDTQYF
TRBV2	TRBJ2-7	CASSGTSGPYEQYF
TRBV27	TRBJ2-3	CASSLSTSSDTQYF
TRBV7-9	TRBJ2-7	CASRSSGTPAYEQYF
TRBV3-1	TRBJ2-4	CACSQSFSLAKNIQYF
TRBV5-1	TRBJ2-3	CASSLGTGGRDTQYF
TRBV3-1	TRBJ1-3	CASSQVEFFSGNTIYF
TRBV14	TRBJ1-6	CASSQGPGNSPLHF
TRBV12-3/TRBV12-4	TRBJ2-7	CASTPEAGVTNEQYF
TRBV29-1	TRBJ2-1	CSVVGTGETSQFF
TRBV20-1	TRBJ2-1	CSAQARHQAGRLNEQFF
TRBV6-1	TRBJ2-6	CASSPTRAGANVLTF
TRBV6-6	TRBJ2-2	CASRGTGPGELFF
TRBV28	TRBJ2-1	CASSFSAVEFF
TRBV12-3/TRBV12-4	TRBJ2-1	CASRIGLAGLNEQFF
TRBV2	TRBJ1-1	CASKTGGENTEAFF
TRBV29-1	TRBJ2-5	CSVEGGWAGGRQETQYF
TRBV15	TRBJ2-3	CATSRGRDSDTQYF
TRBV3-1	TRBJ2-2	CASSPITGELFF
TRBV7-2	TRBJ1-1	CASSTRTGYNTEAFF
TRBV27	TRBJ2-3	CASSLSGAGVGTDTQYF
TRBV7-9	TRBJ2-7	CASNTQGATHEQYF
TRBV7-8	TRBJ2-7	CASSVLANPYEQYF